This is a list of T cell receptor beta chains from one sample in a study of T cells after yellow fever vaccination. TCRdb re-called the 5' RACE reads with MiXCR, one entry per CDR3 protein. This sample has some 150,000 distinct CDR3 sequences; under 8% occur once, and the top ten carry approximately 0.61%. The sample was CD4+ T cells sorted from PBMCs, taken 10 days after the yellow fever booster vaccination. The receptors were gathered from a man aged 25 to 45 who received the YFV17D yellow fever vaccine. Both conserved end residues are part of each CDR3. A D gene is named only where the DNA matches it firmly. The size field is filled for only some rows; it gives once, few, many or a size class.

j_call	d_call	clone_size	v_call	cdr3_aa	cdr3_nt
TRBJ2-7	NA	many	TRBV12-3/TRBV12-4	CASSLLQTYEQYF	TGTGCCAGCAGTTTACTACAAACCTACGAGCAGTACTTC
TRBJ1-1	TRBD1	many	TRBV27	CASNLLGTDEAFF	TGTGCCAGCAATCTTTTGGGGACAGATGAAGCTTTCTTT
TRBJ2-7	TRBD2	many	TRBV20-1	CSAHLAGDLREQYF	TGCAGTGCCCACCTAGCGGGAGATCTGAGAGAGCAGTACTTC
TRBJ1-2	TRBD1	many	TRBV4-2	CASSQGSGGARGYTF	TGTGCCAGCAGCCAAGGTTCAGGGGGCGCGAGGGGCTACACCTTC
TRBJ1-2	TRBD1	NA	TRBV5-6	CASSPRMRAGGFYGYTF	TGTGCCAGCAGCCCTCGAATGCGGGCAGGGGGTTTCTATGGCTACACCTTC
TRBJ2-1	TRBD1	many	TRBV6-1	CASSTRTGVLNEQFF	TGTGCCAGCTCGACGAGGACAGGGGTGTTGAATGAGCAGTTCTTC
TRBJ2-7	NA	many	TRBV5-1	CASGQGMDEQYF	TGCGCCAGCGGCCAAGGGATGGACGAGCAGTACTTC
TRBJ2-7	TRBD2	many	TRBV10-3	CASGLAYEQYF	TGTGCCTCAGGACTAGCCTACGAGCAGTACTTC
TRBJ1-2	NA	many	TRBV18	CASSSDRANYGYTF	TGTGCCAGCTCATCCGACAGAGCTAACTATGGCTACACCTTC
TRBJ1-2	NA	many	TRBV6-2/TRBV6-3	CASSYFGDGYTF	TGTGCCAGCAGTTACTTTGGGGATGGCTACACCTTC
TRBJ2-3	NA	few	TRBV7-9	CASSFSRVDVTDTQYF	TGTGCCAGCAGCTTCTCCCGAGTGGACGTGACAGATACGCAGTATTTT
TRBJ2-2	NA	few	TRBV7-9	CASSPLSPNTGELFF	TGTGCCAGCAGCCCACTCAGTCCGAACACCGGGGAGCTGTTTTTT
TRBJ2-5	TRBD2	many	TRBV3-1	CATGGRALETQYF	TGTGCCACGGGCGGGAGGGCCTTGGAGACCCAGTACTTC
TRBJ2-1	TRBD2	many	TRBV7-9	CASRPTGTSGANEQFF	TGTGCCAGCAGACCCACCGGGACTAGCGGAGCCAATGAGCAGTTCTTC
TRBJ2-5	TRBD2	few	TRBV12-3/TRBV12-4	CASSLREGETQYF	TGTGCCAGCAGTTTGCGGGAGGGAGAGACCCAGTACTTC